The 12 T cell receptor beta chains below come from one sample, sequenced in a study of neurological immune-mediated disorders. TCRdb passed the 5' RACE reads through MiXCR, listing each CDR3 protein once. The repertoire consists of under 11,000 distinct CDR3 sequences, with under 25% occurring once and the leading ten covering 12% to 15%. Sequenced input: CD8+ T cells from blood. These receptors originate from a woman aged 35 to 49 with multiple sclerosis.

This clonotype was picked up many times. V is TRBV4-2 and J is TRBJ1-5; D possibly corresponds to TRBD1 (5 bases). Deletions cut 0 bases from V and 5 bases from J, with 11 bases between. Germline CDR1 is LGHNA and CDR2 is YNFKEQ. The CDR3 has 15 residues. As DNA, the CDR3 is TGTGCCAGCAGCCAAGATCGAGGGGCCGATCAGCCCCAGCATTTT. Its protein product is CASSQDRGADQPQHF.

This clonotype was detected ten times or more. This chain joins TRBV5-6 and TRBJ2-2; D unclear. Trimming left V 6 bases short and J 7 bases short, with 13 bases between. Germline CDR1 is SGHDT and CDR2 is YYEEEE. CDR3 size: 13 residues. CDR3 region: CASTPDGGGELFF. DNA of the CDR3: TGTGCCAGCACCCCGGATGGCGGCGGGGAGCTGTTTTTT. The full variable domain, its missing parts supplied by reference TRBV5-6 and TRBJ2-2, is DAGVTQSPTHLIKTRGQQVTLRCSPKSGHDTVSWYQQALGQGPQFIFQYYEEEERQRGNFPDRFSGHQFPNYSSELNVNALLLGDSALYLCASTPDGGGELFFGEGSRLTVL.

This clonotype has a count of ten or more. This chain connects TRBV4-1 to TRBJ2-7, with 8 bases identical to TRBD2. The length of the CDR3 is 17 residues. The V segment lost 3 bases and the J segment 3 bases; nucleotides outside the gene matches: 13. In germline, CDR1 is MGHRA, CDR2 YSYEKL. CDR3 nucleotide sequence: TGCGCCAGCAGCCAGGGGGGCGGGAGCGGGGGTTACTACGAGCAGTACTTC. It yields the protein CASSQGGGSGGYYEQYF.

This clonotype is labeled as medium-sized. This rearrangement joins TRBV9 to TRBJ2-7; D is possibly TRBD1 (6 bases). CDR3 length: 16 amino acids. Germline assignment: CDR1 SGDLS and CDR2 YYNGEE. The germline V and J ends were trimmed by 0 bases and 0 bases, with 13 bases remaining between them. In DNA form, the CDR3 reads TGTGCCAGCAGCGTAGACCAGGGACAAGACTCCTACGAGCAGTACTTC. Amino acids: CASSVDQGQDSYEQYF.

Many counts were recorded for this clonotype. This chain links TRBV5-1 with TRBJ2-7; D call uncertain. CDR3 length: 12 residues. Deletions cut 2 bases from V and 7 bases from J, with 10 bases between. Germline V gene lookup returns CDR1 SGHRS and CDR2 YFSETQ. Here the CDR3 DNA reads TGCGCCAGCAGCTTCGGGTCCTGGGAGCAGTACTTC. It encodes CASSFGSWEQYF.

At least ten counts were recorded for this clonotype. This sequence joins TRBV4-1 and TRBJ1-5, with TRBD1 identical over 7 bases. The V gene end was trimmed by 2 bases and the J gene end by 0 bases; junction bases not matched to a gene: 4. The CDR3 is made up of 16 amino acids. CDR1 MGHRA and CDR2 YSYEKL come from the germline V gene. The CDR3 nucleotides read TGCGCCAGCAGCCAACAGACAGGGTATAGCAATCAGCCCCAGCATTTT. The encoded protein is CASSQQTGYSNQPQHF.

About this clonotype itself: At one of its ends the junction is not consistent with the germline gene, which may arise from a read error. The chain carries TRBV4-2 and TRBJ2-6; D is unclear. The CDR3 sequence is 15 residues long. Germline V gives CDR1 LGHNA, CDR2 YNFKEQ. The DNA for the CDR3 is TGTGCCAGCAGCAAAGAAGGTTCTGGGGCCAACGTCCTGACTTTC. Translation gives CASSKEGSGANVLTF.

In this sample, this clonotype is medium-sized. V usage is TRBV9 and J usage is TRBJ2-2; tentatively, D is TRBD2 (6 bases). The CDR3 sequence is 16 residues long. CDR1 is SGDLS and CDR2 is YYNGEE in the germline V gene. Trimming removed 0 bases from V and 1 base from J, with 10 bases in between. In DNA form, the CDR3 reads TGTGCCAGCAGCGTAGGGGCGGGGCGGAACACCGGGGAGCTGTTTTTT. Protein: CASSVGAGRNTGELFF.

This clonotype was observed at least ten times. The V call is TRBV29-1, the J call TRBJ2-3, with TRBD1 matching 12 bases. The germline V gene has CDR1 SQVTM and CDR2 ANQGSEA. The CDR3 has 15 amino acids. The J segment lost 6 bases and the V segment lost 5 bases, leaving 9 bases of the junction unmatched. In nucleotides, the CDR3 is TGCAGCGTTTCCCCCGGGACAGGGGGCGTGGATACGCAGTATTTT. It specifies CSVSPGTGGVDTQYF.

This chain uses TRBV5-6 with TRBJ2-2; D unresolved. In germline, CDR1 is SGHDT, CDR2 YYEEEE. The length of the CDR3 is 15 residues. The V end lost 4 bases, the J end lost 4 bases, and 14 bases lay between the germline ends. The CDR3 reads CASSTGTIVTGELFF. CDR3 nucleotides: TGTGCCAGCAGCACCGGCACAATAGTCACCGGGGAGCTGTTTTTT.

This clonotype was counted ten times or more. J is TRBJ1-2 and V is TRBV20-1; D is possibly TRBD1 (5 bases). The CDR3 runs 13 residues. Germline V gene sequence: CDR1 DFQATT, CDR2 SNEGSKA (reference sequence). The V and J ends lost 6 bases and 7 bases respectively, with 18 bases between them. CDR3 region: CSAYTGLFGGYTF. The CDR3 bases are TGCAGTGCGTATACAGGACTCTTCGGTGGCTACACCTTC.

This rearrangement joins TRBV20-1 to TRBJ2-1; 15 bases fit TRBD2. Germline CDR1 and CDR2: DFQATT and SNEGSKA (reference sequence). The CDR3 has 19 residues. Unmatched junction bases numbered 10, after V lost 4 bases and J lost 0 bases. CDR3 nucleotide sequence: TGCAGTGCTATGCGGACTAGCGGGGGGGTTTTTAGCTCCTACAATGAGCAGTTCTTC. Amino acids: CSAMRTSGGVFSSYNEQFF.